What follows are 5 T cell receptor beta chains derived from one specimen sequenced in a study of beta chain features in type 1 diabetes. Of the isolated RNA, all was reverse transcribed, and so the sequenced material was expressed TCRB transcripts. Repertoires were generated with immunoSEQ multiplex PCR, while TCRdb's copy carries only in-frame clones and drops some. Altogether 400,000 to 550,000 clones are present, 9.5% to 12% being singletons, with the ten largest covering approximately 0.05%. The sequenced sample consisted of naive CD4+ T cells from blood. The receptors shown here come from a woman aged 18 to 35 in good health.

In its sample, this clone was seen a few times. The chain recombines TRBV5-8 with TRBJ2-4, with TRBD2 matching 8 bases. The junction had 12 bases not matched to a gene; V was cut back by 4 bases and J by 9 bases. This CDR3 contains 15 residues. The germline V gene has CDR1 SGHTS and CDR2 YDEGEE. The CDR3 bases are TGTGCCAGCAGCCGAGGATCCGGGACTAGTCGCATTCAGTACTTC. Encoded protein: CASSRGSGTSRIQYF.

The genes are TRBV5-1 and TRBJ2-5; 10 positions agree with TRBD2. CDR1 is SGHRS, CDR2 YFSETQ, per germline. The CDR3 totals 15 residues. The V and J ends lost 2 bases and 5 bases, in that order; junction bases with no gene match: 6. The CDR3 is CASSFTSGRVETQYF. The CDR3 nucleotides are TGCGCCAGCAGCTTTACCAGCGGGAGGGTCGAGACCCAGTACTTC.

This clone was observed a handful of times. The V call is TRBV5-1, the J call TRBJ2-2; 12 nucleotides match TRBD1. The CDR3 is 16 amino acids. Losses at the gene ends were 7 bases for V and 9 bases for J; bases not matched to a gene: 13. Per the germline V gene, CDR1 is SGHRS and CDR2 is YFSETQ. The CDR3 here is CASARDRGLPGRELFF. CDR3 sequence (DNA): TGCGCCAGCGCCCGGGACAGGGGGCTCCCAGGGCGGGAGCTGTTTTTT.

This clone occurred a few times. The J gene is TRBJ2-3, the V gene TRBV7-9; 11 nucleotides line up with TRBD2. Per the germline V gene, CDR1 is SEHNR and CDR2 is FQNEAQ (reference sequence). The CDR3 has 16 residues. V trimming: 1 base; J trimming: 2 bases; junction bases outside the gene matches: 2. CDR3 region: CASSLGLAGTTDTQYF. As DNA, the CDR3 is TGTGCCAGCAGCTTAGGACTAGCGGGGACCACAGATACGCAGTATTTT.

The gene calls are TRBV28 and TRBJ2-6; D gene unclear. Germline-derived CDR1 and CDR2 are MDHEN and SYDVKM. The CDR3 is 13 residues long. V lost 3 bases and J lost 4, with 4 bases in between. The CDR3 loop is CASSLIGANVLTF. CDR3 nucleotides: TGTGCCAGCAGTTTGATCGGGGCCAACGTCCTGACTTTC. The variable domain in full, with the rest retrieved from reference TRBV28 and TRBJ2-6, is DVKVTQSSRYLVKRTGEKVFLECVQDMDHENMFWYRQDPGLGLRLIYFSYDVKMKEKGDIPEGYSVSREKKERFSLILESASTNQTSMYLCASSLIGANVLTFGAGSRLTVL.